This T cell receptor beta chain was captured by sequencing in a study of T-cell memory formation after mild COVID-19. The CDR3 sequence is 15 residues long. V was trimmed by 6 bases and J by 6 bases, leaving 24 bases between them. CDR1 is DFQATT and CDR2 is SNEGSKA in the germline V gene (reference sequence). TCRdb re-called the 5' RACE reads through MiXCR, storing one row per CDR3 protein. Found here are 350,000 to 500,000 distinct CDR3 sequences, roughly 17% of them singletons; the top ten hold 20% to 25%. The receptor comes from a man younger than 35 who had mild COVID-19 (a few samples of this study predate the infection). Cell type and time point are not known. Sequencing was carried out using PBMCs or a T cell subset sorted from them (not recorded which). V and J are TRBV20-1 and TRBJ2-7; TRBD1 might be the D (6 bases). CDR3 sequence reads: CSARGPEGSFGEQYF. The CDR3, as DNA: TGCAGTGCCAGGGGTCCCGAGGGTTCGTTCGGCGAGCAGTACTTC.